The 2 T cell receptor beta chains below come from one sample, sequenced in a study of blood T cell repertoires in COVID-19. This table comes from immunoSEQ multiplex PCR, and its TCRdb copy is limited to in-frame clones, with some not included. The table has 350,000 or so clones, 87% seen once; the top ten hold about 10%. Sample: peripheral blood. These receptors originate from a woman aged 25 to 45 with COVID-19, enrolled during active disease.

V and J are TRBV5-1 and TRBJ2-2; perhaps TRBD2 as D (5 bases). The germline V and J ends were trimmed by 0 bases and 3 bases, with 12 bases remaining between them. Germline CDR1 and CDR2: SGHRS and YFSETQ. The length of the CDR3 is 16 residues. CDR3 bases: TGCGCCAGCAGCTTGGTGGCCGGGGATTACACCGGGGAGCTGTTTTTT. It translates to CASSLVAGDYTGELFF.

The chain links TRBV19 to TRBJ2-7; the D gene is possibly TRBD2 (6 bases). Trimming removed 2 bases at V and 3 bases at J, with 11 bases between. CDR1 LNHDA and CDR2 SQIVND come from the germline V gene (reference sequence). The CDR3 extends over 14 amino acids. In nucleotides, the CDR3 is TGTGCCAGTAGTATAACGGGGGTCGTCTACGAGCAGTACTTC. Protein sequence: CASSITGVVYEQYF.